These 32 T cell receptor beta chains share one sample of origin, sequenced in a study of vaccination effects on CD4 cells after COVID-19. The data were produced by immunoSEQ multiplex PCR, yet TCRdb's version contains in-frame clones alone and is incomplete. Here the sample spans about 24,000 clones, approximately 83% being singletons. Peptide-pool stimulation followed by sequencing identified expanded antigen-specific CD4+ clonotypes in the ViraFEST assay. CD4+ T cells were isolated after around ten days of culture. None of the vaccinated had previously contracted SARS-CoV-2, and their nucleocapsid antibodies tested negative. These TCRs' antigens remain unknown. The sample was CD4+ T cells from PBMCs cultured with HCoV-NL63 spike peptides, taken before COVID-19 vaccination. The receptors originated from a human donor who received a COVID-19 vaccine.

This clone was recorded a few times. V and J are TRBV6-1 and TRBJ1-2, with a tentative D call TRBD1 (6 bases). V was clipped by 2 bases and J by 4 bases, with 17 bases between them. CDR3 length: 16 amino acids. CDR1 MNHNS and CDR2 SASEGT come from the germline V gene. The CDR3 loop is CASSESGGRGGYGYTF. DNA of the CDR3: TGTGCCAGCAGTGAAAGCGGGGGCAGGGGTGGCTATGGCTACACCTTC.

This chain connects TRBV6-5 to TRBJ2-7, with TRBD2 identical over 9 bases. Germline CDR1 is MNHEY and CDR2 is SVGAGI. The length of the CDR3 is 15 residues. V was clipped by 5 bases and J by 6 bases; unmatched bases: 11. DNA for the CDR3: TGTGCCAGCAGTACAACCCGACTAGCGGTCGTCGAGCAGTACTTC. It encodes CASSTTRLAVVEQYF.

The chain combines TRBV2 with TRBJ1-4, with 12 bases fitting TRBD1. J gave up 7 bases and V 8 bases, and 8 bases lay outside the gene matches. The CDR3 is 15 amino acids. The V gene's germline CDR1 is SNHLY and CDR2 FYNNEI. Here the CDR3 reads CASEGTGGDTEKLFF. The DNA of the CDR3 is TGTGCCAGCGAGGGGACAGGGGGCGATACTGAAAAACTGTTTTTT. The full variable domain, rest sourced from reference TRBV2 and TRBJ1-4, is EPEVTQTPSHQVTQMGQEVILRCVPISNHLYFYWYRQILGQKVEFLVSFYNNEISEKSEIFDDQFSVERPDGSNFTLKIRSTKLEDSAMYFCASEGTGGDTEKLFFGSGTQLSVL.

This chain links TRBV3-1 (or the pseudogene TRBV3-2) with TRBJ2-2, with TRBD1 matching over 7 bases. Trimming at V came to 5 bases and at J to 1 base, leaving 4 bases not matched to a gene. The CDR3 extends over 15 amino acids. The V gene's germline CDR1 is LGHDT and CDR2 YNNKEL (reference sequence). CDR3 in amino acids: CASSTRTGNTGELFF. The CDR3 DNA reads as TGTGCCAGCAGCACCCGGACAGGGAACACCGGGGAGCTGTTTTTT.

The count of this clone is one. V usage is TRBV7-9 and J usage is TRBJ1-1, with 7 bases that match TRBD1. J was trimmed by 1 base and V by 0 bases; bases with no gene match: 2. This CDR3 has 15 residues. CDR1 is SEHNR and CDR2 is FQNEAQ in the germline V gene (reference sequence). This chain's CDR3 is CASSLAEGANTEAFF. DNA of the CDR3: TGTGCCAGCAGCTTAGCTGAGGGGGCGAACACTGAAGCTTTCTTT. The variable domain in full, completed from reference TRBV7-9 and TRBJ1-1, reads DTGVSQNPRHKITKRGQNVTFRCDPISEHNRLYWYRQTLGQGPEFLTYFQNEAQLEKSRLLSDRFSAERPKGSFSTLEIQRTEQGDSAMYLCASSLAEGANTEAFFGQGTRLTVV.

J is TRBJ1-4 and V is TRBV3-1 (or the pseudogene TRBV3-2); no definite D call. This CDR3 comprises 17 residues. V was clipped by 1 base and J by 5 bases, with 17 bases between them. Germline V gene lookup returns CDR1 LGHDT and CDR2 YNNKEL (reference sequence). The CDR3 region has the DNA TGTGCCAGCAGCCAAGCCGGCCAGGTTGGCCCCAATGAAAAACTGTTTTTT. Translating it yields CASSQAGQVGPNEKLFF.

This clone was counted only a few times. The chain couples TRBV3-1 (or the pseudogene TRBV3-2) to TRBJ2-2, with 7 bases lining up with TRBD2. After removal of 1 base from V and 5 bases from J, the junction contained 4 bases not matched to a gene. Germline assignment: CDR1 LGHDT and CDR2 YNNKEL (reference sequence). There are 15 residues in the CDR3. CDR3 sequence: CASSQGGLVTGELFF. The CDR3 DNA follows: TGTGCCAGCAGCCAAGGCGGACTAGTTACCGGGGAGCTGTTTTTT.

CDR3 sequence (DNA): TGTGCCAGCTCACCCAATAATCCCTCAACCGTCTCTGGAAACACCATATATTTT. Its protein is CASSPNNPSTVSGNTIYF. The chain combines TRBV18 with TRBJ1-3; D is undetermined. Germline assignment: CDR1 KGHSH and CDR2 LQKENI. This CDR3 has 18 residues. The ends were cut back, 3 bases at V and 0 bases at J, with 18 bases in the middle.

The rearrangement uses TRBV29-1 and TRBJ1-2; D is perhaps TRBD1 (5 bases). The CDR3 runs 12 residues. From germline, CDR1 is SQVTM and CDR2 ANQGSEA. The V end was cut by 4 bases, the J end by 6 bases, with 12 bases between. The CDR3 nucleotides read TGCAGCGTTGTGATGGCAGGGAATGGCTACACCTTC. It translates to CSVVMAGNGYTF.

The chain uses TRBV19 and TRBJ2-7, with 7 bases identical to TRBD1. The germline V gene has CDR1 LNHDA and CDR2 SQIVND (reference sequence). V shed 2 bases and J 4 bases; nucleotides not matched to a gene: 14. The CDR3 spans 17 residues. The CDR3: CASSIMIGQAEEYEQYF. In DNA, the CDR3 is TGTGCCAGTAGTATAATGATAGGACAGGCGGAGGAGTACGAGCAGTACTTC.

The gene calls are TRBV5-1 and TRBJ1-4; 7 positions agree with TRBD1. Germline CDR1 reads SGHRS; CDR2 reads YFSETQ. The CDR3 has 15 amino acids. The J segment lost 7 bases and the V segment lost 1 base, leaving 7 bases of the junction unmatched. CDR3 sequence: CASSLSNRGIEKLFF. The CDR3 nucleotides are TGCGCCAGCAGCTTGTCGAACAGGGGAATTGAAAAACTGTTTTTT.

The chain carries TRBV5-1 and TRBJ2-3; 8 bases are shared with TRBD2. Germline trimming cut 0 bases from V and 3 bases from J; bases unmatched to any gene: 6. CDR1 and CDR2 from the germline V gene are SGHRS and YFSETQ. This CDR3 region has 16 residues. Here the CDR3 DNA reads TGCGCCAGCAGCTTGGGGACTAGCTCGGGTACAGATACGCAGTATTTT. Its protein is CASSLGTSSGTDTQYF.

The DNA of the CDR3 is TGCGCCAGCAGCCAAGATGGAGGGGCCTCTGGAAACACCATATATTTT. It specifies CASSQDGGASGNTIYF. The chain employs TRBV4-1 and TRBJ1-3; possible D gene TRBD1, 5 bases. CDR1 and CDR2 from the germline V gene are MGHRA and YSYEKL. The ends were cut back, 0 bases at V and 0 bases at J, with 9 bases in the middle. The CDR3 totals 16 residues.

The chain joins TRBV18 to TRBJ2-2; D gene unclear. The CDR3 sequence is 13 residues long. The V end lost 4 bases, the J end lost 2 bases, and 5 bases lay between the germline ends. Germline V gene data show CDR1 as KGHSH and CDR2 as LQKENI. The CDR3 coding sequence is TGTGCCAGCTCACTTGCTAACACCGGGGAGCTGTTTTTT. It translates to CASSLANTGELFF.

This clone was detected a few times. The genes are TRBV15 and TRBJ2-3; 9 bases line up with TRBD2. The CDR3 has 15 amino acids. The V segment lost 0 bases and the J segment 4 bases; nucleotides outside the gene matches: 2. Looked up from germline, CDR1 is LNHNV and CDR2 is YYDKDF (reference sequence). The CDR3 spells CATSRDAGGSDTQYF. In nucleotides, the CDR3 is TGTGCCACCAGCAGAGATGCGGGGGGGTCAGATACGCAGTATTTT.

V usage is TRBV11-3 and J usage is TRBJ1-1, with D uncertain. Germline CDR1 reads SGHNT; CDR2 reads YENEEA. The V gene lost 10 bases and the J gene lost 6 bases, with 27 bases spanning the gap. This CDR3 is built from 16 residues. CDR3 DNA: TGTGCCAACGGGCCCCGGATCGGCCTGGGCGTCTCTGAAGCTTTCTTT. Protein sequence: CANGPRIGLGVSEAFF.

CDR3 residues: CASSLGELTGREQPQHF. The CDR3 nucleotides are TGCGCCAGCAGCTTGGGGGAGTTAACAGGGAGGGAACAGCCCCAGCATTTT. The chain recombines TRBV5-1 with TRBJ1-5; weak D call: TRBD1 (6 bases). The CDR3 runs to 17 residues. Germline CDR1 and CDR2: SGHRS and YFSETQ. Trimming pared 0 bases from V and 7 bases from J, leaving 20 bases between.

In DNA, the CDR3 is TGCAGTGCTAGTGTGGGACAGGGGGCTGAAGCTTTCTTT. Amino acids: CSASVGQGAEAFF. This chain joins TRBV20-1 and TRBJ1-1; 11 nucleotides align to TRBD1. CDR1 is DFQATT and CDR2 is SNEGSKA in the germline V gene (reference sequence). V dropped 3 bases and J dropped 6; count of bases not matched to a gene: 3. This CDR3 is 13 amino acids long.

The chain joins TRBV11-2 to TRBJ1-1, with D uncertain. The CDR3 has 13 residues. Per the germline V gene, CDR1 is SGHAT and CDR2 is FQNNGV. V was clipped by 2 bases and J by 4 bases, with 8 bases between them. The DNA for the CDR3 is TGTGCCAGCAGCTTATCGCGTGTCACTGAAGCTTTCTTT. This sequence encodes CASSLSRVTEAFF.

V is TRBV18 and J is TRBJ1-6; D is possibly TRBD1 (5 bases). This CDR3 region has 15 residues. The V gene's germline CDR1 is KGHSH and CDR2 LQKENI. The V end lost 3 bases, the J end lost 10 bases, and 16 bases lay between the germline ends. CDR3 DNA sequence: TGTGCCAGCTCACCCAATCCCCCAGGGTCCTCACCCCTCCACTTT. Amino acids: CASSPNPPGSSPLHF.

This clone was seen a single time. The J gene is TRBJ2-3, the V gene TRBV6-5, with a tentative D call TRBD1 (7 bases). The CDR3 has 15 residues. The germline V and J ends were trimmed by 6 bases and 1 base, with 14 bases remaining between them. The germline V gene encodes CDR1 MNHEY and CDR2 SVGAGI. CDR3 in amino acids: CASRSQGGRTDTQYF. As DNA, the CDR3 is TGTGCCAGCAGGTCTCAGGGGGGACGCACAGATACGCAGTATTTT.

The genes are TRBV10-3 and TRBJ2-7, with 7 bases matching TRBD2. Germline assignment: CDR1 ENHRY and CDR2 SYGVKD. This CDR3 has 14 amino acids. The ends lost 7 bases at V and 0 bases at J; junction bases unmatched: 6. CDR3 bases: TGTGCCATCATGGGGGGGGGACCCTCCTACGAGCAGTACTTC. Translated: CAIMGGGPSYEQYF.

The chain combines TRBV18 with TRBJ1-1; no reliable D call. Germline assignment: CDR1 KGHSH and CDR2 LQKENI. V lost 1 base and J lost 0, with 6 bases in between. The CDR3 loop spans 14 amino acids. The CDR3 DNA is TGTGCCAGCTCACCACAGGTCCTGAACACTGAAGCTTTCTTT. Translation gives CASSPQVLNTEAFF. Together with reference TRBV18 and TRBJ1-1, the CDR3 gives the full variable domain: NAGVMQNPRHLVRRRGQEARLRCSPMKGHSHVYWYRQLPEEGLKFMVYLQKENIIDESGMPKERFSAEFPKEGPSILRIQQVVRGDSAAYFCASSPQVLNTEAFFGQGTRLTVV.

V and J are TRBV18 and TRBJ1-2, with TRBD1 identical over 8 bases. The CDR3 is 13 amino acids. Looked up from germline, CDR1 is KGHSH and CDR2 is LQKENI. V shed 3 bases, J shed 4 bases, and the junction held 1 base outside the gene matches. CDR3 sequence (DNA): TGTGCCAGCTCACCGGGGACAGGCTATGGCTACACCTTC. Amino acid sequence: CASSPGTGYGYTF.

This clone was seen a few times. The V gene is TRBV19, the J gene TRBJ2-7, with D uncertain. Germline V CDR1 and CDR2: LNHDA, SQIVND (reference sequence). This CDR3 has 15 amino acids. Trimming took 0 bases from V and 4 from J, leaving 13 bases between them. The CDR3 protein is CASSIDVQVWYEQYF. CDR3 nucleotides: TGTGCCAGTAGTATAGATGTCCAGGTTTGGTACGAGCAGTACTTC. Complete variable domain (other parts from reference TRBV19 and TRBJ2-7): DGGITQSPKYLFRKEGQNVTLSCEQNLNHDAMYWYRQDPGQGLRLIYYSQIVNDFQKGDIAEGYSVSREKKESFPLTVTSAQKNPTAFYLCASSIDVQVWYEQYFGPGTRLTVT.

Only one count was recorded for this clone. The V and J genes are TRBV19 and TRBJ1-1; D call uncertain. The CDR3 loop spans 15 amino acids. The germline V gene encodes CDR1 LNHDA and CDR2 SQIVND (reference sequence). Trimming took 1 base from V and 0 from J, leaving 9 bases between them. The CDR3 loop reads CASSIGLGLNTEAFF. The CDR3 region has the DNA TGTGCCAGTAGTATAGGTTTAGGCTTGAACACTGAAGCTTTCTTT.

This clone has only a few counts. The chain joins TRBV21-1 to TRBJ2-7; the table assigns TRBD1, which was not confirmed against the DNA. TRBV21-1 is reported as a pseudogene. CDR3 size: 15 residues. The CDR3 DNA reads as TGTGCCAGCAGCAACCCCCGAACAAGCTCCTACGAGCAGTACTTC. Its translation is CASSNPRTSSYEQYF.

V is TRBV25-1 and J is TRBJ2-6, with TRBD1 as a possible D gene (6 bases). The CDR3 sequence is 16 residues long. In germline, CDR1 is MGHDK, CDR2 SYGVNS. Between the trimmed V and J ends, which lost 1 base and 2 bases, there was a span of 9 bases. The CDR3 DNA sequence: TGTGCCAGCAGTGAATTCCAGGGGCCTGGGGCCAACGTCCTGACTTTC. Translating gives CASSEFQGPGANVLTF.

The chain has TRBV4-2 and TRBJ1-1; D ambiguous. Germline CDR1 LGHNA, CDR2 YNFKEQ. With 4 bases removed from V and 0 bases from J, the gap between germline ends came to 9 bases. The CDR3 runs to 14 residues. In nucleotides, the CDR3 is TGTGCCAGCAGCCGCGAGACCCTGAACACTGAAGCTTTCTTT. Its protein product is CASSRETLNTEAFF.

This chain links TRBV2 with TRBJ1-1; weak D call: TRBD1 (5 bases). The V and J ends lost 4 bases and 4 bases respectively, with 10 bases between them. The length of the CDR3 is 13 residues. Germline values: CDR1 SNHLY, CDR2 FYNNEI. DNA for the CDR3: TGTGCCAGCAGTGTAGGGGCCGTCACTGAAGCTTTCTTT. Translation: CASSVGAVTEAFF.

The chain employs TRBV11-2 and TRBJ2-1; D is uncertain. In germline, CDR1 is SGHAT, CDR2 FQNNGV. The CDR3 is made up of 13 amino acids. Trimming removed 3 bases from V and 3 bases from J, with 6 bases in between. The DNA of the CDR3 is TGTGCCAGCAGCTTTGGGCTCTACAATGAGCAGTTCTTC. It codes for CASSFGLYNEQFF.

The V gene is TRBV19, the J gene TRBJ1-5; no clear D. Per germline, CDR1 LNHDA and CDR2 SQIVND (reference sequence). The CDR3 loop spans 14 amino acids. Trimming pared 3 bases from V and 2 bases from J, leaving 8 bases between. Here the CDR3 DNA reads TGTGCCAGTAGTATTCCTGGGGGCAATCAGCCCCAGCATTTT. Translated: CASSIPGGNQPQHF.